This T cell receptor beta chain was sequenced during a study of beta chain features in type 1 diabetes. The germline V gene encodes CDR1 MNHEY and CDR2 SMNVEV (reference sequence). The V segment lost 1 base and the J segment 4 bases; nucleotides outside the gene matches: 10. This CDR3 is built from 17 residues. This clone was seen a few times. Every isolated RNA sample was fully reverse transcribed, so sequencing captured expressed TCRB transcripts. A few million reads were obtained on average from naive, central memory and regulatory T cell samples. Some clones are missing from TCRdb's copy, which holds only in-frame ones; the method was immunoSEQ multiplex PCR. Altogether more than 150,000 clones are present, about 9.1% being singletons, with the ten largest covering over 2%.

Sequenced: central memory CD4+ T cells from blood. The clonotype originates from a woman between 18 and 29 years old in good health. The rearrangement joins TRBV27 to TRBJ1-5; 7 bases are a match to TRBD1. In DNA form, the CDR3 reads TGTGCCAGCAGTTTATACCCTCCACAGGGGTCAAATCAGCCCCAGCATTTT. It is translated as CASSLYPPQGSNQPQHF.